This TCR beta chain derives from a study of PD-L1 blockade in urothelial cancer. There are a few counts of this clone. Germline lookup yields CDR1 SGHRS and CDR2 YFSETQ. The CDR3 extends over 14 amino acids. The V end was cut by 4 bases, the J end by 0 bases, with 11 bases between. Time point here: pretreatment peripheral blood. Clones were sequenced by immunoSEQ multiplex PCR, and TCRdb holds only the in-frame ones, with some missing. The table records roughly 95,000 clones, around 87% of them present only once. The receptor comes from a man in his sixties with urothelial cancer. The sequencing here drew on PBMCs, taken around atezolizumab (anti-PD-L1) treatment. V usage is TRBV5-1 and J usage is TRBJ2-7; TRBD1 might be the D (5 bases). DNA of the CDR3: TGCGCCAGCAGCCCGACAGAAAACTCCTACGAGCAGTACTTC. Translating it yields CASSPTENSYEQYF.